Below are 11 T cell receptor beta chains sequenced from a single sample in a study of blood T cell repertoires in COVID-19 (dated by TCRdb to 2020 to 2022). Libraries were constructed by the immunoSEQ multiplex PCR assay. TCRdb limited this immuneACCESS table to in-frame rearrangements with V and J called. A share of clones is missing; checked studies link under half to unresolved V genes, and the rest is unexplained. The sample table shows hundreds of thousands of clones, and 70% to 85% are seen once. The ten most abundant clones make up roughly 4.9% of the sample. The material sequenced was peripheral blood. The source of these receptors is an elderly woman with active or convalescent COVID-19.

The genes are TRBV19 and TRBJ2-5; the match to TRBD1 covers 9 bases. The CDR3 totals 15 residues. The trim removed 3 bases at V and 5 bases at J, leaving 7 bases unmatched. Per germline, CDR1 LNHDA and CDR2 SQIVND (reference sequence). The chain's CDR3 is CASSIVGQGHETQYF. CDR3 DNA: TGTGCCAGTAGTATTGTGGGACAGGGACACGAGACCCAGTACTTC.

The V call is TRBV19, the J call TRBJ2-7; possibly TRBD1 for D (5 bases). Germline loops: CDR1 LNHDA, CDR2 SQIVND (reference sequence). The CDR3 totals 13 residues. Trimming left V 3 bases short and J 4 bases short, with 10 bases between. In DNA, the CDR3 is TGTGCCAGTAGTATTGTCAGGGATTACGAGCAGTACTTC. Protein product: CASSIVRDYEQYF.

The chain couples TRBV5-1 to TRBJ2-3; 7 bases map to TRBD1. Losses at the gene ends were 3 bases for V and 6 bases for J; bases not matched to a gene: 10. This CDR3 has 15 residues. CDR1 and CDR2 from the germline V gene are SGHRS and YFSETQ. CDR3 nucleotides: TGCGCCAGCAGCTCCCTAGGACAGGCCGGGGATACGCAGTATTTT. Its translation is CASSSLGQAGDTQYF. Combining the CDR3 with reference TRBV5-1 and TRBJ2-3 gives the whole variable domain KAGVTQTPRYLIKTRGQQVTLSCSPISGHRSVSWYQQTPGQGLQFLFEYFSETQRNKGNFPGRFSGRQFSNSRSEMNVSTLELGDSALYLCASSSLGQAGDTQYFGPGTRLTVL.

The chain combines TRBV5-1 with TRBJ2-7; tentative D call: TRBD2 (5 bases). Germline V gives CDR1 SGHRS, CDR2 YFSETQ. V lost 0 bases to trimming and J lost 5 bases, with 12 bases between them. The CDR3 covers 14 residues. CDR3 protein: CASSLGTRGNEQYF. In DNA form, the CDR3 reads TGCGCCAGCAGCTTGGGCACACGGGGTAACGAGCAGTACTTC.

This rearrangement joins TRBV27 to TRBJ1-6; D not resolved. The CDR3 runs 14 residues. The germline V gene encodes CDR1 MNHEY and CDR2 SMNVEV (reference sequence). The V end was cut by 2 bases, the J end by 10 bases, with 12 bases between. The CDR3 is CASSLEGKESPLHF. For the CDR3, the DNA is TGTGCCAGCAGTTTAGAGGGAAAAGAATCACCCCTCCACTTT.

The chain carries TRBV27 and TRBJ1-2; possibly TRBD1 for D (5 bases). Trimming took off 6 bases at V and 4 bases at J, with 18 bases between the two ends. From germline, CDR1 is MNHEY and CDR2 SMNVEV (reference sequence). The CDR3 is 15 amino acids. The CDR3, as DNA: TGTGCCAGCAGCTACCGGGCCCTAAGGGGCTATGGCTACACCTTC. This sequence encodes CASSYRALRGYGYTF.

This sequence joins TRBV2 and TRBJ2-1; D possibly corresponds to TRBD2 (6 bases). Trimming stripped 5 bases from V and 4 bases from J, with 9 bases between. The CDR3 is 13 residues long. Germline CDR1 is SNHLY and CDR2 is FYNNEI. Here the CDR3 reads CASSQGLYNEQFF. CDR3 DNA: TGTGCCAGCAGTCAGGGACTGTACAATGAGCAGTTCTTC. The full variable domain, with the rest looked up from reference TRBV2 and TRBJ2-1, is EPEVTQTPSHQVTQMGQEVILRCVPISNHLYFYWYRQILGQKVEFLVSFYNNEISEKSEIFDDQFSVERPDGSNFTLKIRSTKLEDSAMYFCASSQGLYNEQFFGPGTRLTVL.

In regard to this clone: The junction and the germline gene differ at one end; a read error may be behind it. The J gene is TRBJ2-2, the V gene TRBV15; 8 bases line up with TRBD1. CDR1 is LNHNV and CDR2 is YYDKDF in the germline V gene (reference sequence). The CDR3 is 16 amino acids. The DNA for the CDR3 is TGTGCCACCAGCCGAGACAGGGGCTTGTACACCGGGGAGCTGTTTTTT. This translates into CATSRDRGLYTGELFF.

V is TRBV2 and J is TRBJ2-2; the D gene is possibly TRBD2 (6 bases). Germline V gene sequence: CDR1 SNHLY, CDR2 FYNNEI. CDR3 size: 16 residues. V dropped 5 bases and J dropped 3 bases, with 16 bases sitting between them. The CDR3 nucleotides are TGTGCCAGCAGTCAAAATCAAGGGGACTACACCGGGGAGCTGTTTTTT. Translated, it gives CASSQNQGDYTGELFF.

This chain connects TRBV30 to TRBJ1-6; D is undetermined. This CDR3 spans 13 amino acids. CDR1 and CDR2 (germline): GTSNPN, SVGIG (reference sequence). V lost 5 bases and J lost 2, with 7 bases in between. CDR3 sequence reads: CAWGRAYNSPLHF. The CDR3 DNA sequence: TGTGCCTGGGGACGGGCCTATAATTCACCCCTCCACTTT.

The V gene is TRBV18, the J gene TRBJ1-5; maybe TRBD1 (5 bases). This CDR3 is built from 13 residues. Germline V gene lookup returns CDR1 KGHSH and CDR2 LQKENI. V was clipped by 6 bases and J by 9 bases, with 15 bases between them. The CDR3 sequence is CASSPPQGGPQHF. The CDR3 region has the DNA TGTGCCAGCTCCCCCCCCCAGGGTGGGCCCCAGCATTTT.